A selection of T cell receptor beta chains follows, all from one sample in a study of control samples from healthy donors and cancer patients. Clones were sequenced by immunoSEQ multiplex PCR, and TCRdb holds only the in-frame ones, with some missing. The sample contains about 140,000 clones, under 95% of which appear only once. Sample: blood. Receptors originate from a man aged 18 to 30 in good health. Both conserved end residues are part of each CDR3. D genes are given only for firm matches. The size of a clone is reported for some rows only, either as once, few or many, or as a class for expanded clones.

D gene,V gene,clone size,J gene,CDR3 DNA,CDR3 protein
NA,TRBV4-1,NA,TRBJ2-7,TGCGCCAGCAGCCAGGACAGCTCCTACGAGCAGTACTTC,CASSQDSSYEQYF
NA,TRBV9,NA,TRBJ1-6,TGTGCCAGCAGCGTAACAGACAGCAGTATTTCACCCCTCCACTTT,CASSVTDSSISPLHF
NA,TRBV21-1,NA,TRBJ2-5,TGTGCCAGCAGCACGCGACTAGACTTTCAAGAGACCCAGTACTTC,CASSTRLDFQETQYF
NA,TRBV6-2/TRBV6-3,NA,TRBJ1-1,TGTGCCAGCAGTTACGGCCACAGGAACACTGAAGCTTTCTTT,CASSYGHRNTEAFF
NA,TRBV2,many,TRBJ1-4,TGTGCCAGCATCAAGGGGTCGACTAATGAAAAACTGTTTTTT,CASIKGSTNEKLFF
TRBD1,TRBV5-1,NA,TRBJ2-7,TGCGCCAGCAGCTTGGCGGCGGGGACAGGGGGCGACGAGCAGTACTTC,CASSLAAGTGGDEQYF
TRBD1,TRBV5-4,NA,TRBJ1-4,TGTGCCAGCAGTAATGAGCAGGGGGCATTGGGAAAACTGTTTTTT,CASSNEQGALGKLFF
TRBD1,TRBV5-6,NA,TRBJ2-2,TGTGCCAGCAGCCCAAGCGGACAGGGTGGCACCGGGGAGCTGTTTTTT,CASSPSGQGGTGELFF
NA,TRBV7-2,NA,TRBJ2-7,TGTGCCAGCAGCTCGGACAGCCCCTACGAGCAGTACTTC,CASSSDSPYEQYF
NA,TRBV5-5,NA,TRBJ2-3,TGTGCCAGCAGCTTGGGGGCCCGGGGCACAGATACGCAGTATTTT,CASSLGARGTDTQYF
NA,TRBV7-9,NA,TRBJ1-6,TGTGCCAGCAGCTTTGACAGTTCACCCCTCCACTTT,CASSFDSSPLHF